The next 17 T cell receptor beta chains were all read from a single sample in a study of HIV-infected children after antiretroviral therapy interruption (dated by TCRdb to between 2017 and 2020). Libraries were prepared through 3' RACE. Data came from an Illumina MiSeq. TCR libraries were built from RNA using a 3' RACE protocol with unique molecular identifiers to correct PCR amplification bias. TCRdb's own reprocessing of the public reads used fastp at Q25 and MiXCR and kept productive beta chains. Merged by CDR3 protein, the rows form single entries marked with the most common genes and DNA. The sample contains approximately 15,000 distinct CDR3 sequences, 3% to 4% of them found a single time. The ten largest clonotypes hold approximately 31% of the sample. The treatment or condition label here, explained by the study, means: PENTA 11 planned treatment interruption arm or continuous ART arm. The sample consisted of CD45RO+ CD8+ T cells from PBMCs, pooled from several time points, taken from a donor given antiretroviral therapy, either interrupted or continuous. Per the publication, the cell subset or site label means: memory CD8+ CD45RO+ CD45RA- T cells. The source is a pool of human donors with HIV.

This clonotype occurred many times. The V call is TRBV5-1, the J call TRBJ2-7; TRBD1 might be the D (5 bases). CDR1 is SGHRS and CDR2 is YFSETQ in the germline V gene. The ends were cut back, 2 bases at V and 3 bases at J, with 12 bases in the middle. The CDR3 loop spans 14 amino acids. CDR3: CASSLLTAYYEQYF. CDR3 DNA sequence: TGCGCCAGCAGCTTACTGACAGCGTACTACGAGCAGTACTTC.

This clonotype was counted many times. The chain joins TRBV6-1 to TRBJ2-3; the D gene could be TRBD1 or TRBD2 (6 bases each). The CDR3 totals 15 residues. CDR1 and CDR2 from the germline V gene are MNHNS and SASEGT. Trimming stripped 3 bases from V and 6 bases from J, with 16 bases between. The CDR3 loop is CASSERPGAGDTQYF. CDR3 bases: TGTGCCAGCAGTGAGAGGCCAGGGGCGGGGGATACGCAGTATTTT.

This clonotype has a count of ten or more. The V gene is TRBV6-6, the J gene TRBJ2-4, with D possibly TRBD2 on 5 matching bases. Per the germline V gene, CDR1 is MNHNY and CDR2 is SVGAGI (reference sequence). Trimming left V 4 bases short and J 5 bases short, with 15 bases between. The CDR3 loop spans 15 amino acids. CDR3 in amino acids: CASSSPEGFENIQYF. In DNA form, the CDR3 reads TGTGCCAGCAGTTCCCCTGAGGGATTTGAAAACATTCAGTACTTC.

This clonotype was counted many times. CDR3 nucleotide sequence: TGTGCCACCAGCGGCGAAAGGAACAATGAGCAGTTCTTC. Encoded protein: CATSGERNNEQFF. The chain has TRBV15 and TRBJ2-1; D gene unclear. Germline lookup yields CDR1 LNHNV and CDR2 YYDKDF (reference sequence). Trimming took 5 bases from V and 5 from J, leaving 10 bases between them. The CDR3 loop spans 13 amino acids.

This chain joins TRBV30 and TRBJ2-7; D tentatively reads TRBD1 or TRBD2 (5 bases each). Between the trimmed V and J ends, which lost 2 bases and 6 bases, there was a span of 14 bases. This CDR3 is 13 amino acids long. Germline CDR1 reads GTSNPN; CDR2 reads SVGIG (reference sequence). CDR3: CAWSLAAGGEQYF. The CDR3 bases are TGTGCCTGGAGTCTCGCCGCTGGGGGCGAGCAGTACTTC.

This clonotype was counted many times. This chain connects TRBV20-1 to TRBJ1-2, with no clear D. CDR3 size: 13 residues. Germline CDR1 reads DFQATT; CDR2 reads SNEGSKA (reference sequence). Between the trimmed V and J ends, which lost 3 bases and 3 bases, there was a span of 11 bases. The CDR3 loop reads CSASLVWHYGYTF. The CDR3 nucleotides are TGCAGTGCTAGTCTTGTCTGGCACTATGGCTACACCTTC.

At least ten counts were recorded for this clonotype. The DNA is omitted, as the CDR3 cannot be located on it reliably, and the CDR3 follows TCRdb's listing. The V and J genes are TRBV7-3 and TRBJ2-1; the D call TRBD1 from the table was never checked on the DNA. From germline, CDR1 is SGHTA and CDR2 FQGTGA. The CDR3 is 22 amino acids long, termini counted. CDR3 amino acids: CASDSAVYLCASSPDSGNEQFF.

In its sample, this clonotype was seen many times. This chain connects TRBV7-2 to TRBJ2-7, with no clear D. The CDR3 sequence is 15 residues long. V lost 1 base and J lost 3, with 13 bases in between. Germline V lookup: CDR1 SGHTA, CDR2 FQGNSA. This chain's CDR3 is CASSLGLSSFYEQYF. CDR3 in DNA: TGTGCCAGCAGCTTAGGACTCTCTTCGTTCTACGAGCAGTACTTC.

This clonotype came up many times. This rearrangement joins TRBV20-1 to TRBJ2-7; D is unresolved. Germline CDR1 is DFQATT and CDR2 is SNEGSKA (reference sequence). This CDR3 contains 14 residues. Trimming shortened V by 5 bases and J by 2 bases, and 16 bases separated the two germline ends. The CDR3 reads CSAGLQSEPYEQYF. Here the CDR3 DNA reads TGCAGTGCTGGGCTTCAGTCCGAACCCTACGAGCAGTACTTC.

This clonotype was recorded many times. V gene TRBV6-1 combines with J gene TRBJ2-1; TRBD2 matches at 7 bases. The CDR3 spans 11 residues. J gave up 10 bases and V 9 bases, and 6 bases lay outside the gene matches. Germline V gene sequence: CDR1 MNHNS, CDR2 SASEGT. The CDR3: CASRRGDEQFF. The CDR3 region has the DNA TGTGCCAGTCGACGGGGGGACGAGCAGTTCTTC.

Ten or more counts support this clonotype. CDR3 amino acids: CASSSPWTGNYEQYF. CDR3 coding DNA: TGTGCCAGCAGTTCCCCCTGGACAGGGAATTACGAGCAGTACTTC. The V and J genes are TRBV28 and TRBJ2-7; 8 nucleotides match TRBD1. From germline, CDR1 is MDHEN and CDR2 SYDVKM. V shed 4 bases, J shed 4 bases, and the junction held 9 bases outside the gene matches. The CDR3 loop spans 15 amino acids.

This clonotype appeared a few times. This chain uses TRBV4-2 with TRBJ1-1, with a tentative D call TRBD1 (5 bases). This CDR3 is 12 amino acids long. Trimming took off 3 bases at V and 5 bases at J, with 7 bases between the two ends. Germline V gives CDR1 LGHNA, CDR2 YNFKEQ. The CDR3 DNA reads TGTGCCAGCAGCCATGGGGCTACTGAAGCTTTCTTT. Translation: CASSHGATEAFF.

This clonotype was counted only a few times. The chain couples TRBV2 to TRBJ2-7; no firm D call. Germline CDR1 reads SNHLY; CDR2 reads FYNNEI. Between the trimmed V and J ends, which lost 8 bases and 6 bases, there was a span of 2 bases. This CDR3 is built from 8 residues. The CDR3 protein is CASGEQYF. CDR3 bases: TGTGCCAGCGGCGAGCAGTACTTC.

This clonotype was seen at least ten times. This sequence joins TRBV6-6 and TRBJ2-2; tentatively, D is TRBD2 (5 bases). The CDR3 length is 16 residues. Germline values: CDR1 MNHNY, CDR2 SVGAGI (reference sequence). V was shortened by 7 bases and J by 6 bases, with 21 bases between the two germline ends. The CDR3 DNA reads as TGTGCCAGCACCGACCCGAAACTAGAAGCTGCCGGGGAGCTGTTTTTT. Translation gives CASTDPKLEAAGELFF.

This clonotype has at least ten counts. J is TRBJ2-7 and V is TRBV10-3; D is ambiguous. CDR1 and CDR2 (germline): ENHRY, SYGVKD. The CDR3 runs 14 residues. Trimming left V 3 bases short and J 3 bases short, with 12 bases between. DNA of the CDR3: TGTGCCATCAGTGATATTGCCCCGTTCTACGAGCAGTACTTC. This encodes CAISDIAPFYEQYF.

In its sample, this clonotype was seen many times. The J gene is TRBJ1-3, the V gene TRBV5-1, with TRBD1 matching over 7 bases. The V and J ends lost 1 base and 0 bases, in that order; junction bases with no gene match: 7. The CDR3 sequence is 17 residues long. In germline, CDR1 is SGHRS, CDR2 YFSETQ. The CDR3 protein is CASSLNNWDSSGNTIYF. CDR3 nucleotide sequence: TGCGCCAGCAGCTTGAACAACTGGGACAGCTCTGGAAACACCATATATTTT. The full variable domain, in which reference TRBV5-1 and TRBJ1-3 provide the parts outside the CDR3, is KAGVTQTPRYLIKTRGQQVTLSCSPISGHRSVSWYQQTPGQGLQFLFEYFSETQRNKGNFPGRFSGRQFSNSRSEMNVSTLELGDSALYLCASSLNNWDSSGNTIYFGEGSWLTVV.

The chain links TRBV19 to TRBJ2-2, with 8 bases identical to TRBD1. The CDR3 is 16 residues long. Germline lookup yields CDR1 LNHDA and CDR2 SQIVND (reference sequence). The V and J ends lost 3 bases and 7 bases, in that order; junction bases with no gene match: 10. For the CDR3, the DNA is TGTGCCAGTAGTATTGCGTCAGGGGGCGTCCACGGGGAGCTGTTTTTT. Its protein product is CASSIASGGVHGELFF.